These T cell receptor beta chains were read from a single sample in a study of T-cell memory formation after mild COVID-19. From the 5' RACE reads, TCRdb called clonotypes with MiXCR, one entry per CDR3 protein. The repertoire includes just under 350,000 distinct CDR3 sequences, 13% of them detected once, and 20% to 25% sits in the top ten. The sequenced sample consisted of PBMCs or a T cell subset sorted from them (not recorded which). Receptors were obtained from a man aged 18 to 30 who had mild COVID-19 (a few samples of this study predate the infection). Cell type and time point are not known. The CDR3 runs from the conserved cysteine through the conserved F or W. The D gene is left open where the match is weak. Expanded clones get a size class; other rows say once, few or many, or leave the size out.

cdr3_aa | cdr3_nt | j_call | v_call | clone_size | d_call
CASSFASGGPNTGELFF | TGCGCCAGCAGCTTCGCTAGCGGGGGTCCGAACACCGGGGAGCTGTTTTTT | TRBJ2-2 | TRBV5-1 | NA | TRBD2
CSQRGQQETQYF | TGCAGCCAGAGGGGGCAACAAGAGACCCAGTACTTC | TRBJ2-5 | TRBV20-1 | NA | TRBD1
CASNRGPQETQYF | TGTGCCAGTAACAGGGGCCCCCAAGAGACCCAGTACTTC | TRBJ2-5 | TRBV28 | NA | TRBD1
CASSPPGGAKNIQYF | TGTGCCAGCAGCCCCCCGGGGGGAGCCAAAAACATTCAGTACTTC | TRBJ2-4 | TRBV11-1 | many | TRBD2
CASGWLAGGKSSYEQYF | TGTGCCAGCGGGTGGCTAGCGGGGGGAAAAAGCTCCTACGAGCAGTACTTC | TRBJ2-7 | TRBV6-5 | many | TRBD2
CASSKGQGAGNSPLHF | TGTGCCAGCAGTAAGGGACAGGGGGCCGGCAATTCACCCCTCCACTTT | TRBJ1-6 | TRBV12-3/TRBV12-4 | few | TRBD1
CASSSGINYGYTF | TGTGCCAGCAGCTCGGGCATTAACTATGGCTACACCTTC | TRBJ1-2 | TRBV7-2 | few | NA
CASSSSDRGATNNQPQHF | TGTGCCAGCAGTTCCTCGGACAGGGGCGCTACCAACAATCAGCCCCAGCATTTT | TRBJ1-5 | TRBV12-3/TRBV12-4 | NA | TRBD1
CASRDLAGGSYNEQFF | TGTGCCAGCAGGGACTTAGCGGGGGGTTCCTACAATGAGCAGTTCTTC | TRBJ2-1 | TRBV2 | NA | TRBD2
CASSFTREKLFF | TGTGCCAGCAGCTTCACGCGGGAAAAACTGTTTTTT | TRBJ1-4 | TRBV7-9 | few | NA
CSASPAANSYEQYF | TGCAGTGCTAGTCCAGCGGCGAACTCCTACGAGCAGTACTTC | TRBJ2-7 | TRBV20-1 | NA | NA
CASSGPAYYNEQFF | TGTGCCAGCAGCGGTCCGGCTTATTACAATGAGCAGTTCTTC | TRBJ2-1 | TRBV5-6 | many | NA
CASRSGLAYTGELFF | TGTGCCAGCAGATCGGGACTAGCCTACACCGGGGAGCTGTTTTTT | TRBJ2-2 | TRBV7-2 | NA | TRBD2
CASSPPRSFTLNEQFF | TGTGCCAGCTCACCACCGAGGTCTTTCACTCTCAATGAGCAGTTCTTC | TRBJ2-1 | TRBV18 | NA | NA
CASSPGGGNSPLHF | TGTGCCAGCAGTCCGGGAGGGGGGAATTCACCCCTCCACTTT | TRBJ1-6 | TRBV12-3/TRBV12-4 | few | NA
CASSLGTGSNQPQHF | TGCGCCAGCAGCTTGGGGACGGGGAGCAATCAGCCCCAGCATTTT | TRBJ1-5 | TRBV5-1 | NA | NA
CASSYGGKGYTEAFF | TGTGCCAGCAGTTACGGGGGGAAGGGGTACACTGAAGCTTTCTTT | TRBJ1-1 | TRBV6-2/TRBV6-3 | few | NA
CATASSMGGRGKTGELFF | TGTGCCACCGCAAGCTCGATGGGGGGCAGGGGAAAAACCGGGGAGCTGTTTTTT | TRBJ2-2 | TRBV24-1 | few | NA
CASRDSSAGELFF | TGTGCCAGCAGGGACAGTTCGGCCGGGGAGCTGTTTTTT | TRBJ2-2 | TRBV6-1 | NA | NA
CASTYMTQETQYF | TGTGCCAGCACCTACATGACCCAAGAGACCCAGTACTTC | TRBJ2-5 | TRBV7-2 | NA | NA
CASSFRSVETQYF | TGTGCCAGCAGCTTTAGGTCCGTGGAGACCCAGTACTTC | TRBJ2-5 | TRBV11-2 | few | NA
CASSPRRAETQYF | TGTGCCAGCTCACCAAGGAGGGCAGAGACCCAGTACTTC | TRBJ2-5 | TRBV18 | few | NA
CASSRTTRRSGEQFF | TGTGCCAGCAGTCGGACAACCCGTCGGTCGGGTGAGCAGTTCTTC | TRBJ2-1 | TRBV28 | NA | NA
CAIRPQGDTQYF | TGTGCCATCAGGCCCCAGGGGGATACGCAGTATTTT | TRBJ2-3 | TRBV10-3 | NA | NA
CSARETLGQSGAYGYTF | TGCAGTGCTAGGGAGACCCTTGGACAGAGTGGGGCCTATGGCTACACCTTC | TRBJ1-2 | TRBV20-1 | few | NA
CAWSPNAGDTQYF | TGTGCCTGGAGTCCCAACGCTGGGGATACGCAGTATTTT | TRBJ2-3 | TRBV30 | many | NA
CASSTGRGAETQYF | TGTGCCAGCAGCACGGGACGAGGGGCAGAGACCCAGTACTTC | TRBJ2-5 | TRBV7-9 | few | NA
CASSLEGGGNTQYF | TGTGCCAGCAGCTTAGAAGGGGGTGGAAATACGCAGTATTTT | TRBJ2-3 | TRBV11-2 | few | NA
CASSNTDANTGELFF | TGCGCCAGCAGCAATACAGACGCGAACACCGGGGAGCTGTTTTTT | TRBJ2-2 | TRBV5-1 | NA | NA
CSASGEGNNQPQHF | TGCAGTGCCTCGGGGGAAGGGAACAATCAGCCCCAGCATTTT | TRBJ1-5 | TRBV20-1 | NA | NA
CASSLGTRAGELFF | TGTGCCAGCAGCTTAGGGACTAGAGCCGGGGAGCTGTTTTTT | TRBJ2-2 | TRBV7-2 | NA | TRBD2
CASNHQGPNQPQHF | TGTGCCAGCAATCACCAGGGGCCCAATCAGCCCCAGCATTTT | TRBJ1-5 | TRBV12-3/TRBV12-4 | many | NA
CSVGASYEQYF | TGCAGCGTGGGTGCCTCCTACGAGCAGTACTTC | TRBJ2-7 | TRBV29-1 | few | NA
CASSPDRGAGTIYF | TGTGCCAGTAGCCCCGACCGGGGGGCAGGCACCATATATTTT | TRBJ1-3 | TRBV12-3/TRBV12-4 | NA | NA
CSASVPLTNEQFF | TGCAGTGCTAGCGTTCCCCTAACGAATGAGCAGTTCTTC | TRBJ2-1 | TRBV20-1 | NA | NA
CASSPVLGRWTDNEQFF | TGCGCCAGCAGCCCAGTGCTGGGCAGGTGGACAGACAATGAGCAGTTCTTC | TRBJ2-1 | TRBV5-1 | few | NA
CASSVMSGAQETQYF | TGTGCCAGCAGCGTCATGAGCGGGGCTCAAGAGACCCAGTACTTC | TRBJ2-5 | TRBV9 | NA | TRBD2
CAISETGTGSYEQYF | TGTGCCATCAGTGAGACAGGGACGGGCTCCTACGAGCAGTACTTC | TRBJ2-7 | TRBV10-3 | few | NA
CASRGDSWEQFF | TGTGCCAGCAGGGGGGACAGTTGGGAGCAGTTCTTC | TRBJ2-1 | TRBV5-6 | NA | TRBD1
CASRRTASTDTQYF | TGTGCCAGCAGACGGACAGCTTCCACAGATACGCAGTATTTT | TRBJ2-3 | TRBV25-1 | many | NA
CASSFGLAEPYEQYF | TGCGCCAGCAGCTTTGGACTAGCGGAACCTTACGAGCAGTACTTC | TRBJ2-7 | TRBV5-1 | few | TRBD2
CASSLAGASIQYF | TGCGCCAGCAGCTTGGCCGGGGCGTCCATTCAGTACTTC | TRBJ2-4 | TRBV5-1 | NA | NA
CASSDDRAGEKLFF | TGTGCCAGCAGCGACGACAGGGCGGGAGAAAAACTGTTTTTT | TRBJ1-4 | TRBV7-9 | many | TRBD1
CASSRSGDQPQHF | TGCGCCAGCAGCCGATCCGGGGATCAGCCCCAGCATTTT | TRBJ1-5 | TRBV4-1 | NA | NA
CASSHPDGGGGWSSDTQYF | TGTGCCAGCAGCCACCCCGATGGGGGTGGGGGATGGTCTTCGGATACGCAGTATTTT | TRBJ2-3 | TRBV7-6 | few | NA
CSVEGVRASGRKREDYNEQFF | TGCAGCGTTGAAGGGGTCAGAGCTAGCGGGAGGAAAAGAGAGGACTACAATGAGCAGTTCTTC | TRBJ2-1 | TRBV29-1 | once | TRBD2
CASMSGGSENIQYF | TGTGCCAGCATGAGCGGGGGGTCCGAGAACATTCAGTACTTC | TRBJ2-4 | TRBV6-5 | NA | TRBD2
CATSRDRQGASGNTIYF | TGTGCCACCAGCAGAGATCGACAGGGGGCTTCTGGAAACACCATATATTTT | TRBJ1-3 | TRBV15 | few | TRBD1
CASSLPMGGEQYF | TGTGCCAGCAGCCTCCCTATGGGCGGAGAGCAGTACTTC | TRBJ2-7 | TRBV7-2 | NA | NA
CASSLWIVGGGTDTQYF | TGTGCCAGCAGCTTGTGGATAGTGGGGGGAGGAACAGATACGCAGTATTTT | TRBJ2-3 | TRBV5-8 | NA | NA